A single sample gave rise to the 13 T cell receptor beta chains below, sequenced in a study of blood T cell repertoires in COVID-19. Repertoires were generated with immunoSEQ multiplex PCR, while TCRdb's copy carries only in-frame clones and drops some. The sample contains under 250,000 clones, roughly 80% of which appear only once. The sequenced sample was peripheral blood. These receptors all come from an older woman with COVID-19, enrolled during active disease.

V and J are TRBV6-7 and TRBJ1-5, with D perhaps matching TRBD1 (6 bases). TRBV6-7 is treated as an ORF (open reading frame) with a function not yet certain. V was shortened by 2 bases and J by 1 base, with 12 bases between the two germline ends. This CDR3 contains 16 residues. The CDR3 nucleotides read TGTGCCAGCAGTTACCCGGACAGCCACAGCAATCAGCCCCAGCATTTT. It is translated as CASSYPDSHSNQPQHF.

This chain uses TRBV28 with TRBJ1-2; D not certain. CDR1 is MDHEN and CDR2 is SYDVKM in the germline V gene. The CDR3 extends over 13 amino acids. Trimming removed 3 bases from V and 5 bases from J, with 10 bases in between. The CDR3 reads CASSLVVEYGYTF. The CDR3 DNA reads as TGTGCCAGCAGTTTGGTGGTAGAATATGGCTACACCTTC.

This sequence joins TRBV7-9 and TRBJ2-1, with 9 positions matching TRBD2. Unmatched junction bases numbered 8, after V lost 4 bases and J lost 4 bases. Germline CDR1 reads SEHNR; CDR2 reads FQNEAQ (reference sequence). CDR3 size: 16 residues. The CDR3 sequence is CASSSSGAGGYNEQFF. The CDR3 nucleotides are TGTGCCAGCAGCTCCTCAGGAGCGGGAGGTTACAATGAGCAGTTCTTC.

J is TRBJ1-5 and V is TRBV19, with D possibly TRBD1 on 5 matching bases. The CDR3 has 16 residues. V was cut by 7 bases and J by 0 bases, with 16 bases left in between. The V gene's germline CDR1 is LNHDA and CDR2 SQIVND (reference sequence). The CDR3 nucleotides read TGTGCCAGTACCATTATGGGGGGACCTAGCAATCAGCCCCAGCATTTT. Protein sequence: CASTIMGGPSNQPQHF.

The chain links TRBV6-5 to TRBJ2-3, with 7 nucleotides matching TRBD2. CDR1 is MNHEY, CDR2 SVGAGI, per germline. This CDR3 is built from 15 residues. V lost 2 bases and J lost 3; bases outside the gene matches: 5. In DNA form, the CDR3 reads TGTGCCAGCAGTTACGGGGAGGGCGGGACAGATACGCAGTATTTT. This codes for CASSYGEGGTDTQYF.

This clone came up a few times. V is TRBV9 and J is TRBJ2-3, with 10 positions matching TRBD2. The CDR3 is 18 residues long. The J segment lost 4 bases and the V segment lost 1 base, leaving 12 bases of the junction unmatched. Looked up from germline, CDR1 is SGDLS and CDR2 is YYNGEE. CDR3 DNA: TGTGCCAGCAGCGTAAACCGTGATCGGACTAGCGGTCCAGATACGCAGTATTTT. Translation: CASSVNRDRTSGPDTQYF. The full variable domain, completed using reference TRBV9 and TRBJ2-3, is DSGVTQTPKHLITATGQRVTLRCSPRSGDLSVYWYQQSLDQGLQFLIQYYNGEERAKGNILERFSAQQFPDLHSELNLSSLELGDSALYFCASSVNRDRTSGPDTQYFGPGTRLTVL.

The chain carries TRBV18 and TRBJ2-7; the D gene is possibly TRBD1 (5 bases). V lost 0 bases and J lost 0, with 6 bases in between. This CDR3 contains 14 residues. Per germline, CDR1 KGHSH and CDR2 LQKENI. The CDR3, as DNA: TGTGCCAGCTCACCACCCAGGGCCTCCTACGAGCAGTACTTC. It encodes CASSPPRASYEQYF.

This clone has just one count. V and J are TRBV24-1 and TRBJ2-3; TRBD2 matches at 8 bases. Germline values: CDR1 KGHDR, CDR2 SFDVKD. V lost 6 bases and J lost 5; bases outside the gene matches: 3. The CDR3 is 13 amino acids. The CDR3 nucleotides read TGTGCCACCAGTCCAAGCGGGAGAGATACGCAGTATTTT. Protein sequence: CATSPSGRDTQYF.

The genes are TRBV19 and TRBJ1-6; 7 positions match TRBD1. Germline V lookup: CDR1 LNHDA, CDR2 SQIVND (reference sequence). Trimming took 4 bases from V and 7 from J; bases not matched to a gene: 10. This CDR3 has 16 residues. The CDR3 protein is CASSTLSGTANSPLHF. The CDR3, as DNA: TGTGCCAGTAGTACACTTTCCGGGACAGCAAATTCACCCCTCCACTTT.

This clone turned up a few times. This chain connects TRBV27 to TRBJ1-2; TRBD1 matches 8 bases. Trimming removed 2 bases from V and 1 base from J; junction bases left unmatched: 3. CDR3 length: 15 residues. The germline V gene encodes CDR1 MNHEY and CDR2 SMNVEV (reference sequence). Here the CDR3 reads CASSLDDRGNYGYTF. The CDR3 nucleotides are TGTGCCAGCAGTTTAGACGACAGGGGTAACTATGGCTACACCTTC.

The rearrangement uses TRBV28 and TRBJ1-5; 7 bases match TRBD1. This CDR3 spans 12 amino acids. V lost 6 bases and J lost 5; bases outside the gene matches: 1. Germline loops: CDR1 MDHEN, CDR2 SYDVKM. The CDR3 DNA is TGTGCCAGCAGACAGGGGTATCAGCCCCAGCATTTT. This gives the protein CASRQGYQPQHF.

The chain recombines TRBV3-1 (or the pseudogene TRBV3-2) with TRBJ1-2; D is uncertain. CDR1 is LGHDT, CDR2 YNNKEL, per germline (reference sequence). The CDR3 is 13 residues long. V lost 4 bases, J lost 0 bases, and 6 bases lay in between. The CDR3 sequence is CASSPRTNYGYTF. The CDR3 DNA is TGTGCCAGCAGCCCCCGTACTAACTATGGCTACACCTTC.

Concerning this clone: Other DNA sequences in the sample encode the same CDR3. J is TRBJ1-2 and V is TRBV2; D is perhaps TRBD1 (6 bases). The germline gives CDR1 SNHLY, CDR2 FYNNEI. Trimming removed 6 bases at V and 2 bases at J, with 10 bases between. The length of the CDR3 is 13 residues. CDR3 nucleotides: TGTGCCAGCAGGGAGGACAGAAACTATGGCTACACCTTC. Translating gives CASREDRNYGYTF.